This passage covers 4 T cell receptor beta chains from one sample sequenced in a study of shared clonotypes between healthy human individuals (dated by TCRdb to between 2020 and 2021). CD8 naive samples were CD45RO-negative cells positively selected for CCR7, giving a CD45RA+CCR7+ population that excluded TemRA cells. Library prep was done by the immunoSEQ multiplex PCR assay. In its TCRdb copy, this immuneACCESS table keeps in-frame sequences only and misses some clones. Where compared with another copy, unresolved V genes explain less than half of these, and the others have no known cause. The sample has over 2,000,000 clones on record, about 94% of them singletons. Of the sample, under 2% is held by the ten largest clones. The specimen was naive CD8+ T cells from PBMCs. What this sample's cell subset or site label stands for: CD45RA+CCR7+. These receptors all come from a young man in good health. Some clones in this sample may be carry-over from other donors' samples.

CDR3: CASSYTGGGREQFF. The CDR3 nucleotides read TGTGCCAGCAGCTATACGGGAGGGGGAAGGGAGCAGTTCTTC. The rearrangement links TRBV28 to TRBJ2-1; 8 nucleotides line up with TRBD2. The CDR3 is 14 residues long. In germline, CDR1 is MDHEN, CDR2 SYDVKM. Trimming took 6 bases from V and 10 from J; bases not matched to a gene: 11.

This clone appeared a few times. The chain recombines TRBV9 with TRBJ2-7, with D possibly TRBD2 on 7 matching bases. CDR1 is SGDLS and CDR2 is YYNGEE in the germline V gene. The CDR3 has 13 amino acids. V was trimmed by 4 bases and J by 5 bases, leaving 13 bases between them. For the CDR3, the DNA is TGTGCCAGCAGCCTATGGGGGGGCGACGAGCAGTACTTC. Translated, it gives CASSLWGGDEQYF.

The rearrangement uses TRBV5-4 and TRBJ2-1; TRBD2 aligns across 12 bases. The germline gives CDR1 SGHNT, CDR2 YYREEE (reference sequence). The junction had 6 bases not matched to a gene; V was cut back by 5 bases and J by 6 bases. CDR3 length: 15 residues. The CDR3 nucleotides are TGTGCCAGCAGATTGACTAGCGGGAGTTCCAATGAGCAGTTCTTC. Protein: CASRLTSGSSNEQFF.

The rearrangement joins TRBV27 to TRBJ2-3; 7 nucleotides agree with TRBD2. Trimming took 2 bases from V and 5 from J; bases not matched to a gene: 10. The CDR3 contains 16 residues. Germline CDR1 and CDR2: MNHEY and SMNVEV (reference sequence). In nucleotides, the CDR3 is TGTGCCAGCAGTTTACTAGGGCGGGAGAGGAGAGATACGCAGTATTTT. Protein: CASSLLGRERRDTQYF.